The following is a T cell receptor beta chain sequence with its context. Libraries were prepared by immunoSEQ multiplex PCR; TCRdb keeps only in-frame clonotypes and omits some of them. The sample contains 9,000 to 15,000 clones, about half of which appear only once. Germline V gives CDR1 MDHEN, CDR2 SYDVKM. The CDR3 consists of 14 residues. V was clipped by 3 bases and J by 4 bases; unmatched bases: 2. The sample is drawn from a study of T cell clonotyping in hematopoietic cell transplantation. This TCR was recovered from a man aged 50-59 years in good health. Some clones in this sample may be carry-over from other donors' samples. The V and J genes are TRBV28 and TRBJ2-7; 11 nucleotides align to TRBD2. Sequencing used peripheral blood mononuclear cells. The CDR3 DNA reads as TGTGCCAGCAGTTTTTGGACTAGCGGGTACGAGCAGTACTTC. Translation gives CASSFWTSGYEQYF.